The T cell receptor (beta chain) under discussion was sequenced for a study of shared clonotypes between healthy human individuals. The donors were adults (healthy and HIV-negative) with no recent acute infections or vaccinations. As originally analysed: Owing to the provision of junction-only sequences devoid of quality scores by immunoSEQ, filtering differed. Clones were sequenced by immunoSEQ multiplex PCR, and TCRdb holds only the in-frame ones, with some missing. Clone size and the V and J calls come from that table; the DNA yielded D and trimming. Altogether about 490,000 clones are present, 70% to 80% being singletons, with the ten largest covering roughly 12%. The clonotype comes from a woman aged 35 to 49 in good health. Some clones in this sample may be carry-over from other donors' samples. Sample: PBMCs.

This CDR3 is CASSEASGAYEQYF. The CDR3, as DNA: TGCGCCAGCAGTGAGGCTAGCGGCGCCTACGAGCAGTACTTC. The chain combines TRBV10-2 with TRBJ2-7, with 7 bases identical to TRBD2. From germline, CDR1 is WSHSY and CDR2 SAAADI. V was clipped by 2 bases and J by 2 bases; unmatched bases: 3. The length of the CDR3 is 14 residues.